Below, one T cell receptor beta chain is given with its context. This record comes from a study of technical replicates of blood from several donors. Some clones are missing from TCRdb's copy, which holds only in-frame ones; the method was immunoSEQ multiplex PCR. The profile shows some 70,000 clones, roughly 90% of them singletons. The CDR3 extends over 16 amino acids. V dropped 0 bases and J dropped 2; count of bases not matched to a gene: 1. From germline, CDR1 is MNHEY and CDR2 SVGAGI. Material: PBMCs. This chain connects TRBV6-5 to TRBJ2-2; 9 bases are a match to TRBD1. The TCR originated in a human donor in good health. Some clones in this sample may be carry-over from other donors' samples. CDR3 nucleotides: TGTGCCAGCAGTTACTCGGGACAGGGTAACACCGGGGAGCTGTTTTTT. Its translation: CASSYSGQGNTGELFF.